One and the same sample provided the 22 T cell receptor beta chains below, sequenced in a study of blood T cells in healthy people across ages. Using a J-beta primer mix together with a sample-barcoded 5' primer, a second PCR was run for roughly 6 to 12 cycles. MiXCR, applied by TCRdb to the 5' RACE reads, yields one record per CDR3 protein. The sample records about 970,000 distinct CDR3 sequences, around 54% being singletons. Sequenced sample: blood. These receptors all come from a woman aged 60 to 75 in good health.

The CDR3 region has the DNA TGCAGCGTTGAAGTAACCCAGGGCAGTGGCTACACCTTC. Translated, it gives CSVEVTQGSGYTF. The J gene is TRBJ1-2, the V gene TRBV29-1, with D perhaps TRBD1 (5 bases). V was trimmed by 1 base and J by 7 bases, leaving 13 bases between them. This CDR3 contains 13 residues. The germline CDR1 and CDR2 sequences are SQVTM and ANQGSEA.

The V call is TRBV30, the J call TRBJ1-4, with a weak D call TRBD1 (5 bases). Between the trimmed V and J ends, which lost 3 bases and 10 bases, there was a span of 15 bases. The germline gives CDR1 GTSNPN, CDR2 SVGIG (reference sequence). The CDR3 covers 13 residues. CDR3 nucleotides: TGTGCCTGGAGGGGTCAGACCCAGGGAAAACTGTTTTTT. This sequence encodes CAWRGQTQGKLFF.

The V gene is TRBV18, the J gene TRBJ2-3; D gene uncertain. CDR1 KGHSH and CDR2 LQKENI come from the germline V gene. V gave up 1 base and J gave up 3 bases, with 5 bases separating them. CDR3 length: 13 amino acids. CDR3: CASSPHPTDTQYF. The CDR3 nucleotides are TGTGCCAGCTCACCACACCCGACAGATACGCAGTATTTT.

This chain links TRBV20-1 with TRBJ1-1; D not certain. The CDR3 sequence is 15 residues long. Between the trimmed V and J ends, which lost 3 bases and 1 base, there was a span of 15 bases. Germline loops: CDR1 DFQATT, CDR2 SNEGSKA (reference sequence). This CDR3 reads CSASKIQVANTEAFF. CDR3 bases: TGCAGTGCTAGCAAAATCCAGGTGGCGAACACTGAAGCTTTCTTT.

The V call is TRBV6-2 or TRBV6-3, the J call TRBJ2-7, with TRBD2 matching 14 bases. Germline-derived CDR1 and CDR2 are MNHEY and SVGEGT. V shed 6 bases, J shed 1 base, and the junction held 2 bases outside the gene matches. This CDR3 has 15 amino acids. CDR3 sequence: CASRTSGRASYEQYF. As DNA, the CDR3 is TGTGCCAGCAGGACTAGCGGGAGGGCTTCCTACGAGCAGTACTTC.

The V gene is TRBV7-7, the J gene TRBJ1-1; TRBD1 matches 8 bases. The J segment lost 3 bases and the V segment lost 5 bases, leaving 2 bases of the junction unmatched. This CDR3 has 13 amino acids. Per the germline V gene, CDR1 is SSHAT and CDR2 is FNYEAQ (reference sequence). The CDR3 nucleotides read TGTGCCAGCAGCATGGACAGGGACACTGAAGCTTTCTTT. Its translation: CASSMDRDTEAFF.

This clonotype was counted between two and nine times. The chain joins TRBV5-1 to TRBJ2-7; TRBD2 matches 14 bases. The V gene end was trimmed by 5 bases and the J gene end by 6 bases; junction bases not matched to a gene: 4. Germline V lookup: CDR1 SGHRS, CDR2 YFSETQ. The CDR3 loop spans 14 amino acids. Written as DNA, the CDR3 is TGCGCCAGCAGGGGACTAGCGGGAGCTGGCGAGCAGTACTTC. Residues: CASRGLAGAGEQYF.

J is TRBJ2-5 and V is TRBV5-5, with TRBD1 matching over 9 bases. Germline values: CDR1 SGHKS, CDR2 YYEKEE (reference sequence). V lost 6 bases and J lost 3; bases outside the gene matches: 12. CDR3 length: 16 residues. CDR3 in DNA: TGTGCCAGCACCTTACCCGGAGGACAGGGGAAAGAGACCCAGTACTTC. Amino acids: CASTLPGGQGKETQYF. Variable domain in full (rest from reference TRBV5-5 and TRBJ2-5): DAGVTQSPTHLIKTRGQQVTLRCSPISGHKSVSWYQQVLGQGPQFIFQYYEKEERGRGNFPDRFSARQFPNYSSELNVNALLLGDSALYLCASTLPGGQGKETQYFGPGTRLLVL.

CDR3 in amino acids: CASSLAWDSAEKLFF. The CDR3 nucleotides are TGTGCCAGCAGCTTAGCCTGGGACAGCGCGGAAAAACTGTTTTTT. The chain combines TRBV7-2 with TRBJ1-4; 7 bases are a match to TRBD1. CDR1 is SGHTA and CDR2 is FQGNSA in the germline V gene. J was trimmed by 8 bases and V by 0 bases; bases with no gene match: 6. The CDR3 contains 15 residues.

The table lists this clonotype with a count of one. The chain links TRBV27 to TRBJ2-6; D may be TRBD1 (6 bases). CDR3 length: 16 residues. Looked up from germline, CDR1 is MNHEY and CDR2 is SMNVEV (reference sequence). V was trimmed by 5 bases and J by 0 bases, leaving 11 bases between them. The CDR3 loop is CASSGGLLSGANVLTF. The CDR3 DNA is TGTGCCAGCAGTGGGGGCCTTCTCTCTGGGGCCAACGTCCTGACTTTC.

This clonotype appeared a few times. The chain links TRBV5-6 to TRBJ2-1; 9 positions match TRBD2. V was pared by 2 bases and J by 7 bases, with 1 base of the junction left unmatched. Germline values: CDR1 SGHDT, CDR2 YYEEEE. The CDR3 has 13 residues. The CDR3: CASSFLAGNEQFF. As DNA, the CDR3 is TGTGCCAGCAGCTTTCTAGCGGGAAATGAGCAGTTCTTC.

This clonotype was found a few times. The rearrangement uses TRBV7-2 and TRBJ2-5, with a tentative D call TRBD2 (5 bases). V lost 8 bases and J 5 bases, leaving 12 bases between the germline ends. CDR1 and CDR2 (germline): SGHTA, FQGNSA. The CDR3 is 12 residues long. The CDR3 sequence is CASAKRGETQYF. The CDR3, as DNA: TGTGCCAGCGCCAAGAGAGGGGAGACCCAGTACTTC.

This clonotype was counted a few times. V and J are TRBV10-3 and TRBJ2-7; 13 bases line up with TRBD2. V was clipped by 0 bases and J by 7 bases; unmatched bases: 9. The CDR3 length is 17 residues. Germline V gene data show CDR1 as ENHRY and CDR2 as SYGVKD. The CDR3: CAISESGLAGVSGEQYF. The CDR3 DNA reads as TGTGCCATCAGTGAGTCCGGACTAGCGGGAGTGTCTGGGGAGCAGTACTTC.

This clonotype occurred a few times. V is TRBV12-3 or TRBV12-4 and J is TRBJ1-2; D may be TRBD1 (5 bases). Trimming cost V 7 bases and J 1 base, with 13 bases left between them. This CDR3 is 14 amino acids long. The CDR3: CASNERDFNYGYTF. The DNA for the CDR3 is TGTGCCAGCAATGAACGGGACTTTAACTATGGCTACACCTTC.

This clonotype was seen more than once but under ten times. V is TRBV4-2 and J is TRBJ2-7; the match to TRBD2 covers 9 bases. Trimming cost V 4 bases and J 4 bases; bases outside gene matches: 11. The germline V gene encodes CDR1 LGHNA and CDR2 YNFKEQ. CDR3 length equals 16 residues. The DNA of the CDR3 is TGTGCCAGCAGCCCGACGGAAGCTAGCGGGGTGTACGAGCAGTACTTC. Protein sequence: CASSPTEASGVYEQYF.

This clonotype was counted a few times. The rearrangement joins TRBV7-2 to TRBJ2-4; 7 bases map to TRBD2. The better agreement between TRBJ2-7 and the DNA end casts doubt on the J call. CDR3 size: 13 residues. In germline, CDR1 is SGHTA, CDR2 FQGNSA. This CDR3 reads CASRGAGVNEQYF. CDR3 bases: TGTGCCAGCAGAGGGGCGGGAGTCAACGAGCAGTACTTC.

The V and J genes are TRBV5-1 and TRBJ2-7; 12 nucleotides match TRBD1. The CDR3 is 14 amino acids. V lost 5 bases, J lost 7 bases, and 7 bases stayed unmatched. Germline V gene data show CDR1 as SGHRS and CDR2 as YFSETQ. CDR3 sequence reads: CASRGDRGLNEQYF. In nucleotides, the CDR3 is TGCGCCAGCAGAGGGGACAGGGGGCTCAATGAGCAGTACTTC.

The chain uses TRBV6-2 or TRBV6-3 and TRBJ2-7, with 10 bases matching TRBD2. Germline V gene data show CDR1 as MNHEY and CDR2 as SVGEGT. Losses at the gene ends were 4 bases for V and 5 bases for J; bases not matched to a gene: 5. There are 14 residues in the CDR3. The CDR3 sequence is CASSLTSGTHEQYF. The CDR3 nucleotides are TGTGCCAGCAGTTTAACTAGCGGGACCCACGAGCAGTACTTC.

This clonotype came up a few times. CDR3 DNA: TGTGCCAGCAGAACAGACTATACGCAGTATTTT. Its translation is CASRTDYTQYF. The V call is TRBV12-3 or TRBV12-4, the J call TRBJ2-3; D ambiguous. V lost 6 bases and J lost 7, with 8 bases in between. There are 11 residues in the CDR3.

The rearrangement links TRBV4-1 to TRBJ2-2, with a weak D call TRBD1 (6 bases). Germline loops: CDR1 MGHRA, CDR2 YSYEKL. The CDR3 runs to 14 residues. Deletions cut 1 base from V and 4 bases from J, with 7 bases between. In DNA, the CDR3 is TGCGCCAGCAGCCAAGCAGGGGCCACCGGGGAGCTGTTTTTT. Its protein product is CASSQAGATGELFF.

The chain couples TRBV29-1 to TRBJ2-1; D is undetermined. The DNA end is a closer match to TRBJ2-7, so the J assignment may be wrong. This CDR3 comprises 14 residues. Germline CDR1 and CDR2: SQVTM and ANQGSEA. CDR3 DNA: TGCAGCGTTGTTCACCTGAGCTCCTACAATGAGCAGTACTTC. Translation: CSVVHLSSYNEQYF.

The chain couples TRBV11-2 to TRBJ2-3, with TRBD1 matching over 10 bases. The CDR3 contains 19 residues. V was clipped by 5 bases and J by 3 bases; unmatched bases: 17. CDR1 and CDR2 from the germline V gene are SGHAT and FQNNGV. This CDR3 is CASSGQGQGGIFKTDTQYF. Written as DNA, the CDR3 is TGTGCCAGCAGCGGCCAAGGACAGGGGGGGATTTTTAAAACAGATACGCAGTATTTT.